This TCR beta chain was documented in a study of radiotherapy plus CTLA-4 blockade in lung cancer. The study's findings and limits: Among blood TCR repertoires after radiotherapy plus ipilimumab, tumor-derived clones expanded.

CDR1 and CDR2 from the germline V gene are SNHLY and FYNNEI. CDR3 length equals 16 residues. Trimming removed 5 bases at V and 5 bases at J, with 19 bases between. Lung cancer patients with chemo-refractory metastatic non-small-cell disease were given focal radiation plus CTLA-4 blockade with ipilimumab. To note about this clone: Antigen unknown.

TCRdb's copy holds only in-frame clones and misses some; the assay was immunoSEQ multiplex PCR. The sample holds approximately 98,000 clones; 75% to 90% are singletons and the top ten take approximately 3.7%. The sequencing here drew on peripheral blood, taken from a patient treated with radiotherapy plus ipilimumab. The receptor was derived from a human donor with non-small cell lung cancer who had a partial response to radiotherapy plus ipilimumab. The chain carries TRBV2 and TRBJ2-1; the D gene is possibly TRBD2 (7 bases). CDR3 residues: CASSSPGVGLDNEQFF. CDR3 nucleotide sequence: TGTGCCAGCAGTAGCCCAGGGGTAGGACTAGACAATGAGCAGTTCTTC.